This T cell receptor beta chain was recorded in a study of beta chain features in type 1 diabetes. In regard to this clone: As yet, its antigen is unknown.

Findings and limits, study-wide: Type 1 diabetes patients showed fewer insertions and more deletions at VDJ junctions. In the patient group, naive, central memory and Treg TCRB repertoires seemed more alike than in the healthy donor group.

Expressed TCRB transcripts were sequenced, since all the RNA that had been isolated was reverse transcribed. The repertoire was sequenced with immunoSEQ multiplex PCR; TCRdb's copy has only in-frame clones and lacks some. The sample lists 450,000 to 550,000 clones; about 29% were seen once. V gave up 0 bases and J gave up 3 bases, with 11 bases separating them. The CDR3 is made up of 15 amino acids. Germline CDR1 reads SGHRS; CDR2 reads YFSETQ. One heparinised blood draw averaging around 110 mL was given by each donor. The material sequenced was naive CD4+ T cells from blood. The chain employs TRBV5-1 and TRBJ2-3; no firm D call. This receptor was identified in a man younger than 30 in good health. As DNA, the CDR3 is TGCGCCAGCAGCTTGGCCCAGACGGCGACAGATACGCAGTATTTT. The encoded protein is CASSLAQTATDTQYF.